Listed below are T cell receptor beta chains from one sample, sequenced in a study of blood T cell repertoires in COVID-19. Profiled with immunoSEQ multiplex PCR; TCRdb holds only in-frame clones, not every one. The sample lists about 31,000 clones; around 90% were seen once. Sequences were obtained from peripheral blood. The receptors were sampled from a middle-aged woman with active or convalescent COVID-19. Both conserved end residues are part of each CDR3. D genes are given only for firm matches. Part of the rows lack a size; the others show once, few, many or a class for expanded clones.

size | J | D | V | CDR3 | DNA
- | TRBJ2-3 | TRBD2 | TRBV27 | CASSLIAGDADTQYF | TGTGCCAGCAGTTTAATAGCGGGAGATGCAGATACGCAGTATTTT
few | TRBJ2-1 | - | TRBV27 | CASSLRGGGGEQFF | TGTGCCAGCAGTCTTCGGGGAGGTGGGGGTGAGCAGTTCTTC
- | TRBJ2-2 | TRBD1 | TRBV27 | CASSQDRGRLFF | TGTGCCAGCAGTCAGGACAGGGGACGTCTGTTTTTT
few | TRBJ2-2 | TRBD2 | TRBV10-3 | CAISEGIAGGMNTGELFF | TGTGCCATCAGTGAGGGTATAGCGGGGGGGATGAACACCGGGGAGCTGTTTTTT
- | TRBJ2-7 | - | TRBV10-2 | CASSEGSSYEQYF | TGCGCCAGCAGTGAAGGGAGCTCCTACGAGCAGTACTTC
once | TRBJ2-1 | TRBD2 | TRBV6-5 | CASRTSGRSNEQFF | TGTGCCAGCAGGACTAGCGGGAGGTCGAATGAGCAGTTCTTC
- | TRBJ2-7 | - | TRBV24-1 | CATETGPTYEQYF | TGTGCCACCGAGACGGGTCCTACTTACGAGCAGTACTTC
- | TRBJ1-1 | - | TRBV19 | CASSTQHGPGTEAFF | TGTGCCAGTAGTACCCAACATGGCCCGGGGACTGAAGCTTTCTTT
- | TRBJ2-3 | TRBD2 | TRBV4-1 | CASSQDPRGASGSSDTQYF | TGCGCCAGCAGCCAAGACCCACGGGGGGCTAGCGGGAGTTCAGATACGCAGTATTTT
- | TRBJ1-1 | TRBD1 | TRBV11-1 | CASSVRTGATEAFF | TGTGCCAGCAGCGTCCGGACAGGGGCCACTGAAGCTTTCTTT
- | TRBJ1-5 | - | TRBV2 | CASSEENSINQPQHF | TGTGCCAGCAGTGAAGAGAACAGTATCAATCAGCCCCAGCATTTT
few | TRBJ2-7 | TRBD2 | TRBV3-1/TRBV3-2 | CASSQDIMGEGFYEQYF | TGTGCCAGCAGCCAAGATATTATGGGGGAGGGTTTCTACGAGCAGTACTTC
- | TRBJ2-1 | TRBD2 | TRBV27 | CASSPHPWRGGINNEQFF | TGTGCCAGCAGTCCCCACCCCTGGCGCGGGGGGATTAACAATGAGCAGTTCTTC
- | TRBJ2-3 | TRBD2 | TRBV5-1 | CASSTRLAGGSTDTQYF | TGCGCCAGCAGCACACGACTAGCGGGGGGGAGCACAGATACGCAGTATTTT
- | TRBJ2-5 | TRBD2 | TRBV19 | CASSRASGGSSSETQYF | TGTGCCAGTAGTCGGGCTAGCGGGGGGTCGAGTTCTGAGACCCAGTACTTC
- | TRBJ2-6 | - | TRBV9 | CASGGVGPNSGANVLTF | TGTGCCAGCGGAGGGGTAGGGCCCAACTCTGGGGCCAACGTCCTGACTTTC
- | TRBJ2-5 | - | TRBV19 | CASRSQALGGETQYF | TGTGCCAGTAGATCCCAAGCCCTAGGAGGGGAGACCCAGTACTTC
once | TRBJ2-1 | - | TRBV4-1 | CASSQAIGLADYNEQFF | TGCGCCAGCAGCCAAGCTATAGGGTTAGCGGATTACAATGAGCAGTTCTTC
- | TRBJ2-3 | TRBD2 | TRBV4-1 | CASSQDYIAGVRTDTQYF | TGCGCCAGCAGCCAAGATTACATAGCGGGAGTTAGAACAGATACGCAGTATTTT
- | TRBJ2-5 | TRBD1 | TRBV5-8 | CASSLGQAQETQYF | TGTGCCAGCAGCTTAGGACAGGCCCAAGAGACCCAGTACTTC
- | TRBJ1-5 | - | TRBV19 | CASSIPVESNQPQHF | TGTGCCAGTAGTATACCGGTAGAGAGCAATCAGCCCCAGCATTTT
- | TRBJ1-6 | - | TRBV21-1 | CASSPVYGMRSLHF | TGTGCCAGCAGCCCCGTCTACGGGATGAGATCCCTCCACTTT
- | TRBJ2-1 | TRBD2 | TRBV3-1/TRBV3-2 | CASSQAGLAVSYNEQFF | TGTGCCAGCAGCCAAGCGGGACTAGCGGTTTCCTACAATGAGCAGTTCTTC
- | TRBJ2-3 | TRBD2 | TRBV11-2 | CASSRGSSGSTDTQYF | TGTGCCAGCAGCCGTGGGTCTAGCGGAAGCACAGATACGCAGTATTTT
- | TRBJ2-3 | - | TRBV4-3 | CASSTGQIDLTDTQYF | TGCGCCAGCAGCACCGGACAAATCGACCTCACAGATACGCAGTATTTT
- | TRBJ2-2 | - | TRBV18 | CASSPTYRVNTGELFF | TGTGCCAGCTCACCGACGTACAGGGTTAACACCGGGGAGCTGTTTTTT
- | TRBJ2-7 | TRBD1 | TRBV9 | CASSARTGNDEQYF | TGTGCCAGCAGCGCACGGACAGGGAACGACGAGCAGTACTTC
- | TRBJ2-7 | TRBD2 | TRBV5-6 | CASSLLAGYEQYF | TGTGCCAGCAGCTTATTAGCGGGCTACGAGCAGTACTTC
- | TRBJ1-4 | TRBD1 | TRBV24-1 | CATSPQGQGGEKLFF | TGTGCCACCAGCCCCCAGGGACAGGGAGGTGAAAAACTGTTTTTT
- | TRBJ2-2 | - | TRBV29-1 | CSGGPANTGELFF | TGCAGTGGAGGGCCGGCGAACACCGGGGAGCTGTTTTTT
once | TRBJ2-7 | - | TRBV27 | CASSLGGGPAYEQYF | TGTGCCAGCAGTTTGGGAGGGGGGCCGGCGTACGAGCAGTACTTC
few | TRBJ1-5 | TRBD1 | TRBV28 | CASSLSVRVTGRNQPQHF | TGTGCCAGCAGTTTGTCAGTGAGGGTGACAGGGAGGAATCAGCCCCAGCATTTT
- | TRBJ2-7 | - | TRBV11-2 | CASSSSVYEQYF | TGTGCCAGCAGCAGCTCCGTCTACGAGCAGTACTTC
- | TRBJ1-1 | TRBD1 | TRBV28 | CASSSRQGANTEAFF | TGTGCCAGCAGTTCCAGACAGGGGGCGAACACTGAAGCTTTCTTT
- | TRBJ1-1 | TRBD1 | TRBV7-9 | CASSDRQGTHTEAFF | TGTGCCAGCAGCGACCGACAGGGAACGCACACTGAAGCTTTCTTT
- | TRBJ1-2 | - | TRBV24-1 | CATSDPGDLYGYTF | TGTGCCACCAGTGACCCGGGGGACCTCTATGGCTACACCTTC
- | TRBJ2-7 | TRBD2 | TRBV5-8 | CASSLEGLAGGGAYEQYF | TGTGCCAGCAGCTTGGAGGGACTAGCGGGAGGTGGAGCCTACGAGCAGTACTTC
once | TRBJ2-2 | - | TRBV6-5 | CASSWGGGGELFF | TGTGCCAGCAGTTGGGGGGGCGGCGGGGAGCTGTTTTTT
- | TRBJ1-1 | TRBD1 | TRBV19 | CASLDRENTEAFF | TGTGCCAGTTTAGACAGGGAGAACACTGAAGCTTTCTTT
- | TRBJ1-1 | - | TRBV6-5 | CASRRGKVTEAFF | TGTGCCAGCAGAAGGGGTAAGGTCACTGAAGCTTTCTTT
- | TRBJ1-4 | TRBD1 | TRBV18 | CASSLSTGGDEKLFF | TGTGCCAGCTCACTATCGACAGGGGGCGATGAAAAACTGTTTTTT
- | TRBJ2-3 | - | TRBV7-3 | CASSLDRGFTDTQYF | TGTGCCAGCAGCTTAGACCGGGGTTTCACAGATACGCAGTATTTT
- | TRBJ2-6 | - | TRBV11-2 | CASSLTGGLTSGANVLTF | TGTGCCAGCAGCTTGACGGGGGGCTTAACATCTGGGGCCAACGTCCTGACTTTC
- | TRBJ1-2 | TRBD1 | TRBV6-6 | CASILGGPKNYGYTF | TGTGCCAGCATCCTAGGGGGCCCAAAGAACTATGGCTACACCTTC